This T cell receptor (beta chain) was identified in a study of shared clonotypes between healthy human individuals. Study findings and constraints: Unshared clonotypes carried lower generation probabilities than those common to all four donors.

Notes on this clone: Its specificity is not known. This same CDR3 is encoded by further DNA sequences in the sample.

Deep was the level at which the assay was run. Per the original methods: ImmunoSEQ supplied junction-only sequences lacking quality scores, so filtering was different. Sequencing used immunoSEQ multiplex PCR; TCRdb keeps in-frame clones, though not all of them. Clone size and V and J calls were adopted from that table, with D and trimming inferred from the DNA. The sample lists about 580,000 clones, 95% to 98% seen once, with approximately 0.3% in the top ten. The CDR3 loop spans 11 amino acids. The germline V gene encodes CDR1 SEHNR and CDR2 FQNEAQ (reference sequence). The V end lost 5 bases, the J end lost 3 bases, and 5 bases lay between the germline ends. CD45RO-negative CD8 cells positively selected for CCR7 made up the naive population, which excluded terminally differentiated effector memory CD45RA+ cells.

The sequence derives from a man younger than 40 in good health. The chain is built from TRBV7-9 and TRBJ2-7; no firm D call. Material: naive CD8+ T cells sorted from blood. In DNA, the CDR3 is TGTGCCAGCAGCCCGGGCTACGAGCAGTACTTC. Its protein is CASSPGYEQYF. Combining the CDR3 with reference TRBV7-9 and TRBJ2-7 gives the whole variable domain DTGVSQNPRHKITKRGQNVTFRCDPISEHNRLYWYRQTLGQGPEFLTYFQNEAQLEKSRLLSDRFSAERPKGSFSTLEIQRTEQGDSAMYLCASSPGYEQYFGPGTRLTVT.